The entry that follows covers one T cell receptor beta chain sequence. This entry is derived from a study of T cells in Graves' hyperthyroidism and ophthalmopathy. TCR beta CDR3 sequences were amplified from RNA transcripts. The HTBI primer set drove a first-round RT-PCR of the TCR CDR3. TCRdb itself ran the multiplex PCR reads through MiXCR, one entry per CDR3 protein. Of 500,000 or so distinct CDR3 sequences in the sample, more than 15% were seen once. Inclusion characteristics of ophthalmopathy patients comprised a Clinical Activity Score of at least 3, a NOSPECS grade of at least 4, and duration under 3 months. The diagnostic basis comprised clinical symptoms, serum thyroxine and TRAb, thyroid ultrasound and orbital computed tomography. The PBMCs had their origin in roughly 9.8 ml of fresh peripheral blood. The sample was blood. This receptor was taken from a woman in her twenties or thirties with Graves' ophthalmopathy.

The CDR3 nucleotides are TGTGCCAGCAGCTTGGGGGGCGCGATCACTGAAGCTTTCTTT. Its translation is CASSLGGAITEAFF. This chain joins TRBV7-3 and TRBJ1-1, with D perhaps matching TRBD1 (6 bases). Germline CDR1 SGHTA, CDR2 FQGTGA. The CDR3 has 14 amino acids. The V end lost 3 bases, the J end lost 4 bases, and 12 bases lay between the germline ends.